The 25 T cell receptor beta chains in this list originate from one sample, sequenced in a study of lymphopenia after photon versus proton radiotherapy. TCRdb's copy holds only in-frame clones and misses some; the assay was immunoSEQ multiplex PCR. This repertoire shows around 26,000 clones, about four fifths found once; its top ten account for roughly a third. The specimen was peripheral blood, collected from a patient treated with photon-based radiotherapy. These receptors all come from a man over 45 with gastric cancer.

For this clone: A junction end diverges from the germline sequence, so it may reflect a read error. The chain combines TRBV25-1 with TRBJ2-7; D ambiguous. This CDR3 has 8 amino acids. Per germline, CDR1 MGHDK and CDR2 SYGVNS. CDR3 in amino acids: CASSGDTF. The CDR3 DNA follows: TGTGCCAGCAGTGGCGACACATTC.

This clone is classed as large (0.1 to 1%). The CDR3 here is CAWRPGGELFF. The CDR3 DNA reads as TGTGCCTGGCGTCCCGGAGGGGAGCTGTTTTTT. V and J are TRBV30 and TRBJ2-2; D is unresolved. Deletions cut 5 bases from V and 8 bases from J, with 9 bases between. Germline values: CDR1 GTSNPN, CDR2 SVGIG (reference sequence). The CDR3 length is 11 residues.

The genes are TRBV30 and TRBJ1-2; 7 nucleotides agree with TRBD1. Trimming at V came to 5 bases and at J to 5 bases, leaving 14 bases not matched to a gene. The germline CDR1 and CDR2 sequences are GTSNPN and SVGIG (reference sequence). This CDR3 has 15 residues. The CDR3 reads CAWLSRTGTIYGYTF. As DNA, the CDR3 is TGTGCCTGGCTAAGCCGGACAGGAACCATTTATGGCTACACCTTC.

The chain couples TRBV12-2 to TRBJ2-1; the D segment call TRBD2 is taken from the table without a DNA check. TRBV12-2 is a known pseudogene. The CDR3 covers 13 residues. The CDR3 spells CASRPGGGNEQFF. In DNA form, the CDR3 reads TGTGCAAGTCGTCCCGGGGGGGGCAATGAGCAGTTCTTC.

This chain uses TRBV23-1 with TRBJ2-1; tentatively, D is TRBD2 (6 bases). TRBV23-1 is an ORF; its function is uncertain. The CDR3 covers 13 residues. Trimming left V 8 bases short and J 4 bases short, with 12 bases between. The CDR3 DNA reads as TGCGCCAGCTGGACGGGGGATTACAATGAGCAGTTCTTC. It specifies CASWTGDYNEQFF.

The chain links TRBV7-2 to TRBJ1-5; D unresolved. Looked up from germline, CDR1 is SGHTA and CDR2 is FQGNSA. Between the trimmed V and J ends, which lost 5 bases and 1 base, there was a span of 12 bases. The CDR3 runs to 15 residues. This CDR3 reads CASSHGMGSNQPQHF. Here the CDR3 DNA reads TGTGCCAGCAGCCACGGGATGGGGAGCAATCAGCCCCAGCATTTT.

The chain is built from TRBV6-4 and TRBJ1-2; D might be TRBD1 (6 bases). V was clipped by 0 bases and J by 4 bases, with 15 bases between them. CDR3 length: 16 amino acids. Germline V gene lookup returns CDR1 MRHNA and CDR2 SNTAGT. CDR3: CASSDSYRAASYGYTF. The CDR3 region has the DNA TGTGCCAGCAGTGACTCTTACAGGGCCGCTTCCTATGGCTACACCTTC.

This clone was counted a single time. V usage is TRBV19 and J usage is TRBJ2-7, with TRBD1 matching over 8 bases. V lost 5 bases and J lost 2; bases outside the gene matches: 2. The length of the CDR3 is 13 residues. CDR1 and CDR2 from the germline V gene are LNHDA and SQIVND (reference sequence). Here the CDR3 reads CASSGQGTYEQYF. DNA of the CDR3: TGTGCCAGTAGTGGACAGGGCACCTACGAGCAGTACTTC.

The chain uses TRBV30 and TRBJ1-5; D is unclear. In germline, CDR1 is GTSNPN, CDR2 SVGIG (reference sequence). V lost 3 bases to trimming and J lost 3 bases, with 12 bases between them. This CDR3 region has 14 residues. For the CDR3, the DNA is TGTGCCTGGAGCCCCGGGATCTACAATCAGCCCCAGCATTTT. Its translation: CAWSPGIYNQPQHF.

V usage is TRBV19 and J usage is TRBJ1-4; D is undetermined. CDR1 is LNHDA and CDR2 is SQIVND in the germline V gene (reference sequence). V lost 0 bases and J 8 bases, leaving 10 bases between the germline ends. This CDR3 spans 14 amino acids. CDR3 nucleotide sequence: TGTGCCAGTAGTATAGATCTCGGCCGGGAAAAACTGTTTTTT. Protein product: CASSIDLGREKLFF.

The gene calls are TRBV10-2 and TRBJ2-2, with D possibly being TRBD1 (6 bases). The length of the CDR3 is 12 residues. The V end was cut by 6 bases, the J end by 6 bases, with 8 bases between. CDR1 is WSHSY and CDR2 is SAAADI in the germline V gene. The CDR3 region is CASRQGPGELFF. The CDR3 DNA is TGCGCCAGCAGACAGGGCCCCGGGGAGCTGTTTTTT.

The rearrangement uses TRBV6-5 and TRBJ1-2, with D maybe TRBD1 (6 bases). Trimming removed 5 bases from V and 6 bases from J, with 10 bases in between. Germline V gene data show CDR1 as MNHEY and CDR2 as SVGAGI. The CDR3 sequence is 12 residues long. The CDR3 DNA is TGTGCCAGCAGTGGACAGTTGCATGGCTACACCTTC. Amino acid sequence: CASSGQLHGYTF.

This clone occurred once. The rearrangement joins TRBV25-1 to TRBJ2-2; D is undetermined. The CDR3 covers 17 residues. Germline V gene data show CDR1 as MGHDK and CDR2 as SYGVNS. The ends were cut back, 2 bases at V and 6 bases at J, with 19 bases in the middle. CDR3 in DNA: TGTGCCAGCAGTGAACAACCCCCCGGGCCTCATGCCGGGGAGCTGTTTTTT. Protein sequence: CASSEQPPGPHAGELFF. The full variable domain, rest sourced from reference TRBV25-1 and TRBJ2-2, is EADIYQTPRYLVIGTGKKITLECSQTMGHDKMYWYQQDPGMELHLIHYSYGVNSTEKGDLSSESTVSRIRTEHFPLTLESARPSHTSQYLCASSEQPPGPHAGELFFGEGSRLTVL.

Only a few counts were recorded for this clone. The chain recombines TRBV6-6 with TRBJ1-1; no definite D call. The V end lost 2 bases, the J end lost 1 base, and 8 bases lay between the germline ends. This CDR3 contains 14 residues. Germline-derived CDR1 and CDR2 are MNHNY and SVGAGI (reference sequence). This CDR3 reads CASSYVTANTEAFF. The CDR3 DNA follows: TGTGCCAGCAGTTACGTGACCGCGAACACTGAAGCTTTCTTT.

This clone has a handful of counts. CDR3 protein: CASIHRGLYTEAFF. For the CDR3, the DNA is TGTGCCAGTATCCACAGAGGGCTATACACTGAAGCTTTCTTT. V usage is TRBV19 and J usage is TRBJ1-1, with D uncertain. Germline lookup yields CDR1 LNHDA and CDR2 SQIVND (reference sequence). The V and J ends lost 7 bases and 3 bases respectively, with 15 bases between them. The CDR3 is made up of 14 amino acids.

The chain carries TRBV15 and TRBJ2-3; 11 bases fit TRBD2. The CDR3 sequence is 17 residues long. CDR1 LNHNV and CDR2 YYDKDF come from the germline V gene (reference sequence). After removal of 8 bases from V and 3 bases from J, the junction contained 13 bases not matched to a gene. In DNA form, the CDR3 reads TGTGCCACCCATAGCGGGGGGGCTATTGTAGGGACAGATACGCAGTATTTT. Translating it yields CATHSGGAIVGTDTQYF.

The chain uses TRBV5-6 and TRBJ1-1; 9 positions match TRBD1. The CDR3 runs to 14 residues. Trimming cost V 3 bases and J 4 bases; bases outside gene matches: 4. Germline lookup yields CDR1 SGHDT and CDR2 YYEEEE. This CDR3 is CASSSGQGSTEAFF. CDR3 bases: TGTGCCAGCAGCTCGGGACAGGGATCCACTGAAGCTTTCTTT.

The chain uses TRBV30 and TRBJ2-1; D ambiguous. V was pared by 1 base and J by 6 bases, with 16 bases between. The CDR3 spans 15 residues. Germline CDR1 reads GTSNPN; CDR2 reads SVGIG (reference sequence). This CDR3 reads CAWSGRSLQVNEQFF. The CDR3 DNA is TGTGCCTGGAGTGGACGGAGTCTTCAGGTCAATGAGCAGTTCTTC.

The chain combines TRBV18 with TRBJ2-3; 10 positions match TRBD1. The CDR3 contains 16 residues. Per germline, CDR1 KGHSH and CDR2 LQKENI. V lost 4 bases, J lost 1 base, and 5 bases stayed unmatched. CDR3 coding DNA: TGTGCCAGCTCACGTCCTGACAGGGGGCGCACAGATACGCAGTATTTT. The encoded protein is CASSRPDRGRTDTQYF.

The chain links TRBV7-2 to TRBJ2-5, with D possibly being TRBD1 (6 bases). CDR1 and CDR2 (germline): SGHTA, FQGNSA. This CDR3 has 15 amino acids. V gave up 3 bases and J gave up 5 bases, with 16 bases separating them. The CDR3 reads CASSLSGARTETQYF. The DNA for the CDR3 is TGTGCCAGCAGCTTGTCAGGGGCACGGACGGAGACCCAGTACTTC.

This chain uses TRBV4-1 with TRBJ2-1, with D unresolved. Trimming took off 4 bases at V and 10 bases at J, with 14 bases between the two ends. Looked up from germline, CDR1 is MGHRA and CDR2 is YSYEKL. The CDR3 loop spans 13 amino acids. The CDR3: CASSPPTGIEQFF. As DNA, the CDR3 is TGCGCCAGCAGCCCCCCAACCGGCATCGAGCAGTTCTTC.

The CDR3 region has the DNA TGCGCCAGCAGCTTGCGGACAGGGGGCGATACGCAGTATTTT. Protein: CASSLRTGGDTQYF. The rearrangement joins TRBV5-1 to TRBJ2-3, with 11 bases matching TRBD1. V was pared by 1 base and J by 6 bases, with 1 base of the junction left unmatched. The germline V gene has CDR1 SGHRS and CDR2 YFSETQ. The CDR3 has 14 residues.

The J gene is TRBJ1-5, the V gene TRBV15; D not resolved. Per germline, CDR1 LNHNV and CDR2 YYDKDF (reference sequence). This CDR3 has 12 amino acids. Trimming removed 3 bases at V and 6 bases at J, with 6 bases between. CDR3 sequence reads: CATSSPSQPQHF. The DNA of the CDR3 is TGTGCCACCAGCAGCCCGTCTCAGCCCCAGCATTTT.

The V call is TRBV4-3, the J call TRBJ2-7; no firm D call. V lost 2 bases, J lost 3 bases, and 14 bases lay in between. In germline, CDR1 is LGHNA, CDR2 YSLEER. The CDR3 loop spans 15 amino acids. CDR3 DNA: TGCGCCAGCAGCCAATCGCCAGGACCTGGCTACGAGCAGTACTTC. Protein: CASSQSPGPGYEQYF.

The chain couples TRBV5-5 to TRBJ1-1; weak D call: TRBD1 (5 bases). Trimming cost V 1 base and J 3 bases, with 10 bases left between them. CDR3 size: 14 residues. Germline V gene sequence: CDR1 SGHKS, CDR2 YYEKEE (reference sequence). The CDR3 loop is CASSLSPGYTEAFF. DNA of the CDR3: TGTGCCAGCAGCTTGAGTCCAGGGTACACTGAAGCTTTCTTT.